Listed below are T cell receptor beta chains from one sample, sequenced in a study of shared clonotypes between healthy human individuals. Profiling relied on immunoSEQ multiplex PCR, and the TCRdb table lists in-frame clones only, not all of them. This sample has approximately 500,000 clones, with about 75% found just once. Sequenced material: PBMCs. These receptors originate from a woman in her forties in good health. Some clones in this sample may be carry-over from other donors' samples. CDR3s include the opening cysteine and the closing phenylalanine or tryptophan. The D gene is left open where the match is weak. Size values are once, few and many counts, or a class for expanded clones, and some rows have none.

D: NA; size: NA; J: TRBJ1-5; V: TRBV18; DNA: TGTGCCAGCTCACCATTGGAGGGCAATCAGCCCCAGCATTTT; CDR3: CASSPLEGNQPQHF
D: TRBD2; size: many; J: TRBJ2-7; V: TRBV29-1; DNA: TGCAGCGTCCCCGGGGGGGCTAGCGACATTTACGAGCAGTACTTC; CDR3: CSVPGGASDIYEQYF
D: NA; size: NA; J: TRBJ2-5; V: TRBV5-1; DNA: TGCGCCAGCAGCTTGGGCACTCATGGAGAGACCCAGTACTTC; CDR3: CASSLGTHGETQYF
D: NA; size: few; J: TRBJ2-1; V: TRBV9; DNA: TGTGCCAGCAGCGTAGCTGGGGAGTATGGTAATGAGCAGTTCTTC; CDR3: CASSVAGEYGNEQFF
D: NA; size: NA; J: TRBJ2-5; V: TRBV6-6; DNA: TGTGCCAGCAGTAGGGTTTGGTTGGAGACCCAGTACTTC; CDR3: CASSRVWLETQYF
D: NA; size: NA; J: TRBJ1-6; V: TRBV28; DNA: TGTGCCAGCAGTGTCGGCCCCCTCCACTTT; CDR3: CASSVGPLHF
D: NA; size: NA; J: TRBJ2-1; V: TRBV7-9; DNA: TGTGCCAGCAGCCTATACAACAATGAGCAGTTCTTC; CDR3: CASSLYNNEQFF
D: NA; size: NA; J: TRBJ2-2; V: TRBV7-2; DNA: TGTGCCAGCAGTGACGGACTTTTCACCGGGGAGCTGTTTTTT; CDR3: CASSDGLFTGELFF
D: TRBD2; size: NA; J: TRBJ2-2; V: TRBV9; DNA: TGTGCCAGCAGCGTAGGGGCTACGGGAGGCGGGGAGCTGTTTTTT; CDR3: CASSVGATGGGELFF
D: TRBD1; size: once; J: TRBJ2-7; V: TRBV5-1; DNA: TGCGCCAGCAGCTTAAACAGGGGTGGGGACGAGCAGTACTTC; CDR3: CASSLNRGGDEQYF
D: TRBD2; size: NA; J: TRBJ2-5; V: TRBV6-1; DNA: TGTGCCAGCAGTGAAAGAGGACTAGAGTGGGAGACCCAGTACTTC; CDR3: CASSERGLEWETQYF
D: TRBD1; size: NA; J: TRBJ2-3; V: TRBV7-8; DNA: TGTGCCAGCAGCTACTCCTCGGGACAGACAGATACGCAGTATTTT; CDR3: CASSYSSGQTDTQYF
D: TRBD1; size: few; J: TRBJ2-7; V: TRBV19; DNA: TGTGCCAGTTCCCCCGGGACAGGGGGCCCCTTTGGTCGGCCCACCTACGAGGGTCGGTACTTC; CDR3: CASSPGTGGPFGRPTYEGRYF
D: TRBD2; size: NA; J: TRBJ2-3; V: TRBV4-2; DNA: TGTGCCAGCAGCCAAGATAGAGCTAGCGGGGGAGATACGCAGTATTTT; CDR3: CASSQDRASGGDTQYF
D: NA; size: NA; J: TRBJ1-5; V: TRBV19; DNA: TGTGCCAGTAGTATCTTCTCAGGTTCCGGCGGCAATCAGCCCCAGCATTTT; CDR3: CASSIFSGSGGNQPQHF
D: NA; size: NA; J: TRBJ2-5; V: TRBV23-1; DNA: TGCGCCAGCAGTCAATACTCCCAGGGGAAGACCCAGTACTTC; CDR3: CASSQYSQGKTQYF
D: NA; size: NA; J: TRBJ2-1; V: TRBV7-3; DNA: TGTGCCAGCAGCTTATCTCCGGGAACCTACAATGAGCAGTTCTTC; CDR3: CASSLSPGTYNEQFF
D: TRBD2; size: NA; J: TRBJ2-7; V: TRBV7-8; DNA: TGTGCCAGCAGCCTGACTAGCGGGAGTCTTACCTACGAGCAGTACTTC; CDR3: CASSLTSGSLTYEQYF
D: TRBD2; size: once; J: TRBJ2-3; V: TRBV4-2; DNA: TGTGCCAGCAACCATAGCTGGGCGGGAGGGGCCCGGGGCACAGATACGCAGTATTTT; CDR3: CASNHSWAGGARGTDTQYF
D: TRBD2; size: NA; J: TRBJ2-7; V: TRBV30; DNA: TGTGCCTGGAGTGTGTTGAGCGGGAGGGTCAACGAGCAGTACTTC; CDR3: CAWSVLSGRVNEQYF
D: TRBD1; size: NA; J: TRBJ1-1; V: TRBV4-2; DNA: TGTGCCAGCAGCCTAGGGACAGGGGGCTCTAAGAACACTGAAGCTTTCTTT; CDR3: CASSLGTGGSKNTEAFF
D: NA; size: NA; J: TRBJ2-5; V: TRBV4-2; DNA: TGTGCCAGCAGCCAAGAACAGTTCCCAGAGACCCAGTACTTC; CDR3: CASSQEQFPETQYF
D: NA; size: NA; J: TRBJ2-6; V: TRBV28; DNA: TGTGCCAGCAGTCCGGGACAAGTCTCTGGGGCCAACGTCCTGACTTTC; CDR3: CASSPGQVSGANVLTF
D: NA; size: once; J: TRBJ2-1; V: TRBV6-8; DNA: TGTGCCAGCAGGCAAACTAGTTGCTCCTACAATGAGCAGTTCTTC; CDR3: CASRQTSCSYNEQFF
D: TRBD2; size: NA; J: TRBJ2-3; V: TRBV28; DNA: TGTGCCAGCAGCCTCGGGCGGGAGAGGGTCACAGATACGCAGTATTTT; CDR3: CASSLGRERVTDTQYF
D: TRBD1; size: NA; J: TRBJ1-5; V: TRBV10-3; DNA: TGTGCCATCAGGGGGGACAGCTCGGGTCAGCCCCAGCATTTT; CDR3: CAIRGDSSGQPQHF
D: TRBD1; size: NA; J: TRBJ2-7; V: TRBV7-8; DNA: TGTGCCAGCAGCTTTGGGACAGCCAGCTCCTACGAGCAGTACTTC; CDR3: CASSFGTASSYEQYF
D: NA; size: NA; J: TRBJ2-3; V: TRBV5-4; DNA: TGTGCCAGCAGCTTGCCCAGGATGGACCTAAACACAGATACGCAGTATTTT; CDR3: CASSLPRMDLNTDTQYF
D: TRBD1; size: NA; J: TRBJ1-1; V: TRBV7-8; DNA: TGTGCCAGCAGCCATGGGACAGATGAAGCTTTCTTT; CDR3: CASSHGTDEAFF
D: NA; size: NA; J: TRBJ1-4; V: TRBV2; DNA: TGTGCCAGTCACAGGTTGTCAACTAATGAAAAACTGTTTTTT; CDR3: CASHRLSTNEKLFF
D: NA; size: few; J: TRBJ1-4; V: TRBV4-1; DNA: TGCGCCAGCAGCCAAGATTGGAACTCGGCCCAAAAACTGTTTTTT; CDR3: CASSQDWNSAQKLFF
D: TRBD2; size: NA; J: TRBJ2-7; V: TRBV10-3; DNA: TGTGCCATCAGAAAGGGACTAGCGGGAGGCTCCTACGAGCAGTACTTC; CDR3: CAIRKGLAGGSYEQYF
D: TRBD1; size: few; J: TRBJ2-7; V: TRBV7-6; DNA: TGTGCCAGCAGTCTCGGACAGGGGAGCTCCTACGAGCAGTACTTC; CDR3: CASSLGQGSSYEQYF
D: NA; size: NA; J: TRBJ2-7; V: TRBV7-5; DNA: TGTGTCAGAAGCTTAGAAATACTACGGCTAGCGGGAAGAGCCTACGAGCAGTACTTC; CDR3: CVRSLEILRLAGRAYEQYF
D: NA; size: NA; J: TRBJ2-7; V: TRBV9; DNA: TGTGCCAGCAGCGTATACCCAGGGAGCTCCTACGAGCAGTACTTC; CDR3: CASSVYPGSSYEQYF
D: TRBD2; size: NA; J: TRBJ2-7; V: TRBV9; DNA: TGTGCCAGCAGCCCGCGGGGGTACGAGCAGTACTTC; CDR3: CASSPRGYEQYF
D: NA; size: NA; J: TRBJ2-3; V: TRBV18; DNA: TGTGCCAGCTCACCAGTTAGCTGGGGAAATCTGCAGTATTTT; CDR3: CASSPVSWGNLQYF
D: NA; size: NA; J: TRBJ1-4; V: TRBV30; DNA: TGTGCCTGGAGTACCACGGCAGGGAATTATGAAAAACTGTTTTTT; CDR3: CAWSTTAGNYEKLFF
D: NA; size: NA; J: TRBJ1-1; V: TRBV6-1; DNA: TGTGCCAGCAGTGAAGGTGGGGGGAACACTGAAGCTTTCTTT; CDR3: CASSEGGGNTEAFF
D: TRBD2; size: NA; J: TRBJ2-7; V: TRBV11-2; DNA: TGTGCCAGCAGCTTAGATCTAGCGGGGGCCTACGAGCAGTACTTC; CDR3: CASSLDLAGAYEQYF
D: TRBD2; size: NA; J: TRBJ2-5; V: TRBV11-3; DNA: TGTGCCAGCAGCTTAACTAGCGGCAATTTGGAGACCCAGTACTTC; CDR3: CASSLTSGNLETQYF
D: NA; size: NA; J: TRBJ2-1; V: TRBV18; DNA: TGTGCCAGCTCAAGTAGCGGAACCTACAATGAGCAGTTCTTC; CDR3: CASSSSGTYNEQFF
D: NA; size: NA; J: TRBJ2-7; V: TRBV28; DNA: TGTGCCAGCAGTCCCTTTTCGAGGGGGAAAAACGAGCAGTACTTC; CDR3: CASSPFSRGKNEQYF
D: TRBD1; size: NA; J: TRBJ1-4; V: TRBV28; DNA: TGTGCCAGCAGTTCCCCGGGACAGGGTTTTGTAAAACTGTTTTTT; CDR3: CASSSPGQGFVKLFF
D: NA; size: once; J: TRBJ2-7; V: TRBV10-3; DNA: TGTGCCATCAGCTCCGGGGGCTCATACTACGAGCAGTACTTC; CDR3: CAISSGGSYYEQYF
D: NA; size: once; J: TRBJ1-1; V: TRBV5-6; DNA: TGTGCCAGCAGCCCCCCAGGGACCACTGAAGCTTTCTTT; CDR3: CASSPPGTTEAFF
D: NA; size: NA; J: TRBJ1-1; V: TRBV6-5; DNA: TGTGCCAGCAGCCACCGCGGGGGCCTCATAGGGGAAGCTTTCTTT; CDR3: CASSHRGGLIGEAFF
D: TRBD2; size: few; J: TRBJ2-2; V: TRBV6-4; DNA: TGTGCCAGCAGTCCTACTAGCGGGAGCGGGACCGGGGAGCTGTTTTTT; CDR3: CASSPTSGSGTGELFF
D: NA; size: NA; J: TRBJ2-7; V: TRBV28; DNA: TGTGCCAGCAGCTGGGGGCAGAGCTACGAGCAGTACTTC; CDR3: CASSWGQSYEQYF
D: TRBD1; size: NA; J: TRBJ2-7; V: TRBV5-6; DNA: TGTGCCAGCAGCTTGGGGACAGGGACCAAGAAATTCTCCTACGAGCAGTACTTC; CDR3: CASSLGTGTKKFSYEQYF